The 6 T cell receptor beta chains below come from one sample, sequenced in a study of cytomegalovirus exposure and HLA in healthy donors listed by TCRdb under 2017. Libraries were built with the immunoSEQ multiplex PCR assay. A mixture of 60 forward primers for TCR Vbeta segments and 13 reverse primers for TCR Jbeta segments was used in the multiplex PCR. Here the immuneACCESS table is served through TCRdb, limited to in-frame sequences with V and J called. Missing clones are a known gap in these copies; in checked studies unresolved V genes cover under half, and the rest lacks a known reason. The sample table contains hundreds of thousands of clones; only one count was recorded for roughly 80% of them. The ten most abundant clones make up about 0.2% of the sample. The sequencing input was PBMCs. These TCRs come from a girl aged 2-10 years in good health and CMV-seronegative.

The V gene is TRBV14, the J gene TRBJ1-2; no definite D call. The CDR3 contains 14 residues. Germline values: CDR1 SGHDN, CDR2 FVKESK. V gave up 0 bases and J gave up 5 bases, with 10 bases separating them. CDR3 DNA sequence: TGTGCCAGCAGCCAAGATTGGCCGGGTTATGGCTACACCTTC. Translation gives CASSQDWPGYGYTF.

This clone was counted only a few times. This rearrangement joins TRBV18 to TRBJ1-2; D is uncertain. The CDR3 runs 11 residues. V was shortened by 2 bases and J by 7 bases, with 5 bases between the two germline ends. Germline CDR1 KGHSH, CDR2 LQKENI. This CDR3 reads CASSPGGGYTF. CDR3 sequence (DNA): TGTGCCAGCTCACCAGGAGGTGGCTACACCTTC.

The rearrangement links TRBV11-2 to TRBJ2-7; TRBD1 aligns across 8 bases. V dropped 4 bases and J dropped 4; count of bases not matched to a gene: 6. This CDR3 comprises 14 residues. Per the germline V gene, CDR1 is SGHAT and CDR2 is FQNNGV. The DNA for the CDR3 is TGTGCCAGCAGCTGGGGGACAGGCGAGTACGAGCAGTACTTC. Its translation: CASSWGTGEYEQYF.

The table lists this clone with a count of one. This chain links TRBV30 with TRBJ2-3; 10 nucleotides align to TRBD2. Trimming cost V 3 bases and J 5 bases; bases outside gene matches: 17. The CDR3 loop spans 18 amino acids. Germline CDR1 reads GTSNPN; CDR2 reads SVGIG (reference sequence). The CDR3 sequence is CAWSSLAGEISKGDTQYF. As DNA, the CDR3 is TGTGCCTGGAGCTCTCTAGCGGGAGAGATTTCCAAGGGAGATACGCAGTATTTT. Full variable domain (remainder filled in from reference TRBV30 and TRBJ2-3): SQTIHQWPATLVQPVGSPLSLECTVEGTSNPNLYWYRQAAGRGLQLLFYSVGIGQISSEVPQNLSASRPQDRQFILSSKKLLLSDSGFYLCAWSSLAGEISKGDTQYFGPGTRLTVL.

The chain carries TRBV5-1 and TRBJ2-5; 9 nucleotides align to TRBD2. The length of the CDR3 is 16 residues. From germline, CDR1 is SGHRS and CDR2 YFSETQ. V trimming: 0 bases; J trimming: 1 base; junction bases outside the gene matches: 4. The CDR3 sequence: CASSLGSSGVQETQYF. The CDR3 coding sequence is TGCGCCAGCAGCTTGGGGTCTAGCGGGGTCCAAGAGACCCAGTACTTC. The whole variable domain, filled in from reference TRBV5-1 and TRBJ2-5, reads KAGVTQTPRYLIKTRGQQVTLSCSPISGHRSVSWYQQTPGQGLQFLFEYFSETQRNKGNFPGRFSGRQFSNSRSEMNVSTLELGDSALYLCASSLGSSGVQETQYFGPGTRLLVL.

This clone was picked up a small number of times. The V gene is TRBV27, the J gene TRBJ1-1; 8 nucleotides align to TRBD1. V gave up 5 bases and J gave up 3 bases; unmatched junction bases: 5. This CDR3 contains 14 residues. Germline V lookup: CDR1 MNHEY, CDR2 SMNVEV (reference sequence). The CDR3 is CASSSRGLYTEAFF. The CDR3 DNA sequence: TGTGCCAGCAGTAGCAGGGGGCTGTACACTGAAGCTTTCTTT.